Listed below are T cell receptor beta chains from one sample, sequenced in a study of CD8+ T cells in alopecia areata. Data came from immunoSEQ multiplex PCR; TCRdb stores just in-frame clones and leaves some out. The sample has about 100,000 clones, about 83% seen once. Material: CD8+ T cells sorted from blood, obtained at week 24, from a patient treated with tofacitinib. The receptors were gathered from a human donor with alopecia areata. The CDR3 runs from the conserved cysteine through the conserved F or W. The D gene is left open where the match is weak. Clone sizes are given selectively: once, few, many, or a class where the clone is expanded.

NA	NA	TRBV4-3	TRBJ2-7	TGCGCCAGCAGCCAAGGGGGGGTCCTGGGCGAGCAGTACTTC	CASSQGGVLGEQYF
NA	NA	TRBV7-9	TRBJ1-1	TGTGCCAGCAGCTTAGCGCGGACAGCTTCGAACACTGAAGCTTTCTTT	CASSLARTASNTEAFF
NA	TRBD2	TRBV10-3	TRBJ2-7	TGTGCCATCAGTGTAAGCGGGGGTGGCTCCTACGAGCAGTACTTC	CAISVSGGGSYEQYF
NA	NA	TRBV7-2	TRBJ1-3	TGTGCCAGCAGCTTAGTCGGGGTCTCTGGAAACACCATATATTTT	CASSLVGVSGNTIYF
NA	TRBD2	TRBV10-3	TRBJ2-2	TGTGCCGCCGGGACTAAGAACACCGGGGAGCTGTTTTTT	CAAGTKNTGELFF
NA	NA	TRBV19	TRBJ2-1	TGTGCCAGTAGAGAGGAAGGGGCCTACAATGAGCAGTTCTTC	CASREEGAYNEQFF
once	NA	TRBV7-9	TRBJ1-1	TGTGCCAGCAGCTTCGTGAGGGCTGAAGCTTTCTTT	CASSFVRAEAFF
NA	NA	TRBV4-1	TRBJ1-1	TGCGCCAGCAGCCAATCCGGGGACACTGAAGCTTTCTTT	CASSQSGDTEAFF
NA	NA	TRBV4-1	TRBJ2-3	TGCGCCAGCAGCCAAGAGGCCCTCACAGATACGCAGTATTTT	CASSQEALTDTQYF
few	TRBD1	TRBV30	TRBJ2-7	TGTGCCTGGAGTCCCAATTACAGGGGGCTTTCCTACGAGCAGTACTTC	CAWSPNYRGLSYEQYF
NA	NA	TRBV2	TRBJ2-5	TGTGCCAGCAGGGGACTTAACCAAGAGACCCAGTACTTC	CASRGLNQETQYF
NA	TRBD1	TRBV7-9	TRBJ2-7	TGTGCCAGCAGCCCCAAGGAGGGACAGGGTGCCTACGAGCAGTACTTC	CASSPKEGQGAYEQYF
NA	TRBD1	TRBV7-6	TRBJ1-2	TGTGCCAGCAGCTCCCCGGACAGGGATGGCTACACCTTC	CASSSPDRDGYTF